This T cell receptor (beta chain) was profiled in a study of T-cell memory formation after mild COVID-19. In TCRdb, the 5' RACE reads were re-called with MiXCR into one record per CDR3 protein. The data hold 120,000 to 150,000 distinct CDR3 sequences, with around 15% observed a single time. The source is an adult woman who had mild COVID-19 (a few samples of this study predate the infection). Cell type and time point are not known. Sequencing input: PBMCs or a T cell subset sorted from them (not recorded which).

The CDR3 spells CASSLRRGYQPQHF. The CDR3 DNA follows: TGTGCCAGCAGTTTACGCCGGGGATATCAGCCCCAGCATTTT. J is TRBJ1-5 and V is TRBV27; no clear D. The CDR3 totals 14 residues. Trimming pared 2 bases from V and 5 bases from J, leaving 10 bases between. Germline CDR1 and CDR2: MNHEY and SMNVEV (reference sequence).